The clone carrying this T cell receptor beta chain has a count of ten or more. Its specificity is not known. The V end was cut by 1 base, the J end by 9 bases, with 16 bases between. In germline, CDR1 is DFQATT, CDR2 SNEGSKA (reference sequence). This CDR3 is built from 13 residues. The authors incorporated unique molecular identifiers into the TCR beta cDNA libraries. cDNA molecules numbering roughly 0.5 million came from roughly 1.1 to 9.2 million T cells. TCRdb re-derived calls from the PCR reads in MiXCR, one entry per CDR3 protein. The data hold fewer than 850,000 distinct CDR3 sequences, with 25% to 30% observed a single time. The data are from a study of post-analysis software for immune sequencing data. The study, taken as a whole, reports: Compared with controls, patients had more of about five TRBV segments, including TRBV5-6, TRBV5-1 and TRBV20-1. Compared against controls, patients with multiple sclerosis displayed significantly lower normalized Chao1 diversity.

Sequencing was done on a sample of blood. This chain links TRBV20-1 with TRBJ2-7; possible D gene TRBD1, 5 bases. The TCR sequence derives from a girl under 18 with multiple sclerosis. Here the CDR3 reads CSARVRQFPAQYF. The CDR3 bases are TGCAGTGCTAGAGTTCGACAGTTTCCAGCGCAGTACTTC.